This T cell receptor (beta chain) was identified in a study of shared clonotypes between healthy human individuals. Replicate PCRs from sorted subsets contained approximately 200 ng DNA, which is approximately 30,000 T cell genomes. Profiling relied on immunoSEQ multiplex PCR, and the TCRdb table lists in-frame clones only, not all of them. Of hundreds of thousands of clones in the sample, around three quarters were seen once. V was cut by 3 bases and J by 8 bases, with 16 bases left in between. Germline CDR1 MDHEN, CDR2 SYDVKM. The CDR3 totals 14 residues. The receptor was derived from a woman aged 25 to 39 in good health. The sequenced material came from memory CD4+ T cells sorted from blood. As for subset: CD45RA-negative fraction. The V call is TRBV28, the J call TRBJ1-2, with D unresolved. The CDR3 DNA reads TGTGCCAGCAGTTTGGCAGGTTCAAAGTCAGGCTACACCTTC. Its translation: CASSLAGSKSGYTF.